Below, one T cell receptor (beta chain) is given with its context. Antigen specificity is unknown. Assay: immunoSEQ multiplex PCR; the TCRdb copy retains only in-frame clones and omits some. This repertoire shows fewer than 35,000 clones, roughly 80% found once; its top ten account for over 0.75%. These data originate in a study of PD-1 blockade in classical Hodgkin lymphoma. In the study overall: Nivolumab was given intravenously to patients at 3 mg/kg every 2 weeks. Broader study findings: Reports indicated that newly diagnosed patients had lower baseline TCR diversity than healthy donors did. Complete responders matched newly diagnosed patients in baseline diversity. Exclusion applied to patients who initiated nivolumab less than 1 year following ASCT.

Germline V gene sequence: CDR1 MNHEY, CDR2 SVGAGI. The CDR3 extends over 15 amino acids. Trimming left V 6 bases short and J 0 bases short, with 12 bases between. Described time point: cycle 4 day 1 (C4D1), after five to seven weeks of nivolumab. Relapses following autologous stem cell transplantation were seen in all patients, with brentuximab vedotin exposure varying. Magnetic depletion of unwanted cells isolated CD4+ T cells from thawed PBMCs. This sample comprised CD4+ T cells from blood, obtained before the fourth cycle of nivolumab. The receptor comes from a human donor with classical Hodgkin lymphoma. The chain uses TRBV6-5 and TRBJ1-5; the D gene is possibly TRBD1 (6 bases). In DNA, the CDR3 is TGTGCCAGCAGAAATAACAGGGTTAGCAATCAGCCCCAGCATTTT. Translating it yields CASRNNRVSNQPQHF.